The 31 T cell receptor beta chains below all came from one sample that was sequenced in a study of blood T cell repertoires in COVID-19 (dated by TCRdb to 2020 to 2021). The protocol used for the library was the immunoSEQ multiplex PCR assay. TCRdb retrieved this table from immuneACCESS and kept in-frame rearrangements only. Not all clones are present; in checked studies, unresolved V genes account for under half, and no reason is known for the remainder. The sample has fewer than 350,000 clones on record, roughly nine tenths of them singletons. Together, the top ten hold just under 4% of the sample. Sequenced material: peripheral blood. Source of these receptors: a woman aged 60-75 years with COVID-19, enrolled during active disease.

The V gene is TRBV5-1, the J gene TRBJ1-2; D is perhaps TRBD1 (5 bases). The CDR3 contains 13 residues. The germline V gene has CDR1 SGHRS and CDR2 YFSETQ. The ends were cut back, 5 bases at V and 5 bases at J, with 13 bases in the middle. The CDR3 bases are TGCGCCAGCAGGACAGCCCAAGGGTATGGCTACACCTTC. Its protein is CASRTAQGYGYTF.

The chain employs TRBV3-1 (or the pseudogene TRBV3-2) and TRBJ2-7; D may be TRBD1 (6 bases). V was cut by 4 bases and J by 2 bases, with 24 bases left in between. This CDR3 contains 18 residues. The V gene's germline CDR1 is LGHDT and CDR2 YNNKEL (reference sequence). CDR3 in DNA: TGTGCCAGCAGCCGGCGGACAGCCCTCGGCAAAATCCCCTACGAGCAGTACTTC. Translated: CASSRRTALGKIPYEQYF.

The CDR3 nucleotides read TGTGCCAGCAGCCCCGAGGTGGGGGCGAAGGTCTATGGCTACACCTTC. Translation gives CASSPEVGAKVYGYTF. The rearrangement uses TRBV5-6 and TRBJ1-2, with D tentatively TRBD1 (6 bases). CDR1 and CDR2 (germline): SGHDT, YYEEEE. V was shortened by 4 bases and J by 4 bases, with 20 bases between the two germline ends. The CDR3 extends over 16 amino acids.

CDR3 DNA: TGCGCCGACTCTCCCGGGCAGGGCCGGGGCTACACCTTC. Its protein is CADSPGQGRGYTF. The gene calls are TRBV5-1 and TRBJ1-2, with a weak D call TRBD1 (5 bases). The V and J ends lost 10 bases and 8 bases respectively, with 21 bases between them. The CDR3 is made up of 13 amino acids. CDR1 and CDR2 from the germline V gene are SGHRS and YFSETQ.

The V and J genes are TRBV12-3 or TRBV12-4 and TRBJ1-1, with D hard to call. The CDR3 contains 13 residues. Trimming took 3 bases from V and 2 from J, leaving 7 bases between them. CDR3 loop: CASSLYSNTEAFF. The CDR3 DNA is TGTGCCAGCAGTTTGTACAGTAACACTGAAGCTTTCTTT.

The chain joins TRBV28 to TRBJ1-2; no reliable D call. The CDR3 loop spans 14 amino acids. Trimming stripped 6 bases from V and 7 bases from J, with 18 bases between. Germline CDR1 MDHEN, CDR2 SYDVKM. CDR3 DNA: TGTGCCAGCAGGGCCGGCGACCCAAGAGGTGGCTACACCTTC. This translates into CASRAGDPRGGYTF.

V gene TRBV9 combines with J gene TRBJ1-1; no definite D call. Germline-derived CDR1 and CDR2 are SGDLS and YYNGEE. The CDR3 runs 15 residues. Trimming pared 1 base from V and 2 bases from J, leaving 12 bases between. CDR3 nucleotide sequence: TGTGCCAGCAGCGTATTAGGAACAGCCAACACTGAAGCTTTCTTT. It codes for CASSVLGTANTEAFF.

The chain couples TRBV6-1 to TRBJ1-1; D is possibly TRBD1 (5 bases). From germline, CDR1 is MNHNS and CDR2 SASEGT. V was trimmed by 4 bases and J by 3 bases, leaving 18 bases between them. This CDR3 has 16 residues. The CDR3 here is CASSGRSVGLDTEAFF. The CDR3 DNA reads as TGTGCCAGCAGTGGGCGCTCTGTGGGACTGGACACTGAAGCTTTCTTT.

This chain links TRBV5-1 with TRBJ1-1; D is unclear. Looked up from germline, CDR1 is SGHRS and CDR2 is YFSETQ. The CDR3 runs 13 residues. V shed 0 bases and J shed 5 bases, with 8 bases lying between them. In nucleotides, the CDR3 is TGCGCCAGCAGCTTGGGCACCAGGACTGAAGCTTTCTTT. Its protein is CASSLGTRTEAFF.

V usage is TRBV7-2 and J usage is TRBJ2-1, with no clear D. The germline CDR1 and CDR2 sequences are SGHTA and FQGNSA. Trimming removed 5 bases at V and 8 bases at J, with 10 bases between. CDR3 size: 12 residues. The CDR3 coding sequence is TGTGCCAGCAGCCCCCTTCGAGATGAGCAGTTCTTC. As protein: CASSPLRDEQFF.

The chain employs TRBV18 and TRBJ1-4; no clear D gene. The CDR3 spans 14 residues. Germline lookup yields CDR1 KGHSH and CDR2 LQKENI. The V end lost 4 bases, the J end lost 5 bases, and 11 bases lay between the germline ends. CDR3 loop: CASSRSGGNEKLFF. The CDR3 nucleotides are TGTGCCAGCTCACGCTCGGGTGGGAATGAAAAACTGTTTTTT.

The gene calls are TRBV2 and TRBJ2-1, with 8 bases matching TRBD1. The CDR3 is 12 residues long. Germline CDR1 and CDR2: SNHLY and FYNNEI. V was pared by 6 bases and J by 9 bases, with 4 bases of the junction left unmatched. The CDR3 protein is CASRPDRVEQFF. The CDR3 region has the DNA TGTGCCAGCAGGCCGGACAGGGTTGAGCAGTTCTTC. Variable domain in full (rest from reference TRBV2 and TRBJ2-1): EPEVTQTPSHQVTQMGQEVILRCVPISNHLYFYWYRQILGQKVEFLVSFYNNEISEKSEIFDDQFSVERPDGSNFTLKIRSTKLEDSAMYFCASRPDRVEQFFGPGTRLTVL.

The chain combines TRBV6-5 with TRBJ1-2; maybe TRBD1 (6 bases). Germline values: CDR1 MNHEY, CDR2 SVGAGI. This CDR3 region has 13 residues. V was clipped by 6 bases and J by 7 bases, with 15 bases between them. DNA for the CDR3: TGTGCCAGCAGACGGACAGCCCTATTTGGCTACACCTTC. Translation: CASRRTALFGYTF.

The V call is TRBV6-6, the J call TRBJ1-1, with D perhaps matching TRBD1 (5 bases). V was pared by 2 bases and J by 4 bases, with 11 bases between. This CDR3 contains 14 residues. The germline V gene encodes CDR1 MNHNY and CDR2 SVGAGI (reference sequence). The CDR3 DNA reads as TGTGCCAGCAGTTACGGGGACGGGAGCACTGAAGCTTTCTTT. This encodes CASSYGDGSTEAFF.

The chain employs TRBV19 and TRBJ1-1; D is undetermined. The length of the CDR3 is 14 residues. Germline CDR1 LNHDA, CDR2 SQIVND (reference sequence). Trimming removed 4 bases from V and 0 bases from J, with 9 bases in between. The CDR3 here is CASSTATMNTEAFF. Written as DNA, the CDR3 is TGTGCCAGTAGTACAGCAACTATGAACACTGAAGCTTTCTTT.

The chain uses TRBV5-1 and TRBJ2-7, with TRBD2 matching over 12 bases. V lost 3 bases, J lost 2 bases, and 3 bases stayed unmatched. CDR1 is SGHRS, CDR2 YFSETQ, per germline. The CDR3 length is 15 residues. The CDR3 loop reads CASSSSSGGAYEQYF. CDR3 coding DNA: TGCGCCAGCAGCTCCTCTAGCGGGGGGGCCTACGAGCAGTACTTC.

The V gene is TRBV25-1, the J gene TRBJ2-2; 9 bases map to TRBD1. This CDR3 comprises 16 residues. Losses at the gene ends were 3 bases for V and 1 base for J; bases not matched to a gene: 3. Germline V CDR1 and CDR2: MGHDK, SYGVNS. The CDR3 reads CASSDRQGGNTGELFF. The CDR3 bases are TGTGCCAGCAGTGATCGACAGGGGGGGAACACCGGGGAGCTGTTTTTT.

The V call is TRBV3-1 (or the pseudogene TRBV3-2), the J call TRBJ2-4; D gene unclear. Germline V gene sequence: CDR1 LGHDT, CDR2 YNNKEL (reference sequence). The ends were cut back, 4 bases at V and 3 bases at J, with 7 bases in the middle. This CDR3 spans 13 amino acids. The CDR3 region has the DNA TGTGCCAGCAGCCCGGGTCACAAAAACATTCAGTACTTC. Protein product: CASSPGHKNIQYF.

This clone has only one observation. This sequence joins TRBV6-5 and TRBJ1-2, with a possible D match to TRBD1 (6 bases). This CDR3 contains 13 residues. Between the trimmed V and J ends, which lost 6 bases and 4 bases, there was a span of 12 bases. CDR1 and CDR2 from the germline V gene are MNHEY and SVGAGI. The CDR3, as DNA: TGTGCCAGCAGAAGGGGGGGATCCTATGGCTACACCTTC. It encodes CASRRGGSYGYTF.

The V gene is TRBV25-1, the J gene TRBJ1-1, with D maybe TRBD1 (5 bases). CDR3 size: 13 residues. V lost 6 bases to trimming and J lost 2 bases, with 10 bases between them. Germline loops: CDR1 MGHDK, CDR2 SYGVNS. The CDR3, as DNA: TGTGCCAGCAGGGTACAGGCTAACACTGAAGCTTTCTTT. Protein: CASRVQANTEAFF.

The rearrangement links TRBV5-8 to TRBJ1-5; TRBD1 might be the D (5 bases). V was cut by 0 bases and J by 6 bases, with 13 bases left in between. The CDR3 covers 15 residues. Germline V gene data show CDR1 as SGHTS and CDR2 as YDEGEE. This CDR3 reads CASSLVGDQGQPQHF. For the CDR3, the DNA is TGTGCCAGCAGCTTGGTAGGGGATCAGGGTCAGCCCCAGCATTTT.

The chain is built from TRBV12-3 or TRBV12-4 and TRBJ2-1, with a possible D match to TRBD1 (6 bases). Trimming removed 6 bases from V and 3 bases from J, with 9 bases in between. This CDR3 is 13 amino acids long. The CDR3 loop is CASRGTLYNEQFF. CDR3 coding DNA: TGTGCCAGCAGGGGGACACTCTACAATGAGCAGTTCTTC.

This rearrangement joins TRBV16 to TRBJ1-2; D ambiguous. V dropped 0 bases and J dropped 8 bases, with 16 bases sitting between them. The CDR3 covers 15 residues. Germline CDR1 is KGHSY and CDR2 is FQNENV. The CDR3 DNA follows: TGTGCCAGCAGCCAATCGCGTCTCAACCGGGGAGGCTACACCTTC. As protein: CASSQSRLNRGGYTF. Supplemented by reference TRBV16 and TRBJ1-2, the full variable domain reads GEEVAQTPKHLVRGEGQKAKLYCAPIKGHSYVFWYQQVLKNEFKFLISFQNENVFDETGMPKERFSAKCLPNSPCSLEIQATKLEDSAVYFCASSQSRLNRGGYTFGSGTRLTVV.

The rearrangement joins TRBV7-9 to TRBJ1-1, with D unclear. The V and J ends lost 4 bases and 0 bases respectively, with 15 bases between them. Germline CDR1 SEHNR, CDR2 FQNEAQ (reference sequence). CDR3 length equals 16 residues. This CDR3 is CASSSYGSGMNTEAFF. DNA for the CDR3: TGTGCCAGCAGCTCTTACGGGTCCGGAATGAACACTGAAGCTTTCTTT.

This chain joins TRBV18 and TRBJ1-1; 8 bases match TRBD1. The V gene's germline CDR1 is KGHSH and CDR2 LQKENI. The V segment lost 3 bases and the J segment 3 bases; nucleotides outside the gene matches: 6. CDR3 length: 15 residues. CDR3 region: CASSPLTGADTEAFF. The CDR3 coding sequence is TGTGCCAGCTCACCCCTGACAGGGGCGGACACTGAAGCTTTCTTT.

This rearrangement joins TRBV24-1 to TRBJ2-5, with 8 bases that match TRBD1. The length of the CDR3 is 17 residues. CDR1 is KGHDR, CDR2 SFDVKD, per germline. V shed 4 bases and J 5 bases; nucleotides not matched to a gene: 14. The CDR3 here is CATSDPNPRQGMETQYF. CDR3 DNA: TGTGCCACCAGTGACCCAAACCCTAGACAGGGGATGGAGACCCAGTACTTC.

The chain uses TRBV9 and TRBJ2-3, with a possible D match to TRBD1 (5 bases). The CDR3 sequence is 15 residues long. With 1 base removed from V and 3 bases from J, the gap between germline ends came to 12 bases. Per the germline V gene, CDR1 is SGDLS and CDR2 is YYNGEE. CDR3 DNA sequence: TGTGCCAGCAGCGTAAGCCAGGGTGTGACAGATACGCAGTATTTT. It is translated as CASSVSQGVTDTQYF.

The chain carries TRBV5-1 and TRBJ2-7; no clear D. The CDR3 contains 15 residues. CDR1 and CDR2 from the germline V gene are SGHRS and YFSETQ. The V end was cut by 2 bases, the J end by 0 bases, with 12 bases between. The DNA for the CDR3 is TGCGCCAGCAGCTTCGCGCGTACCGGCTCCTACGAGCAGTACTTC. It specifies CASSFARTGSYEQYF.

The table lists this clone with a count of one. The chain is built from TRBV2 and TRBJ1-1, with 10 bases fitting TRBD1. Trimming at V came to 6 bases and at J to 1 base, leaving 8 bases not matched to a gene. Germline V gene lookup returns CDR1 SNHLY and CDR2 FYNNEI. The CDR3 runs to 16 residues. The CDR3 spells CASRATGGAGNTEAFF. CDR3 coding DNA: TGTGCCAGCAGGGCGACAGGGGGCGCGGGGAACACTGAAGCTTTCTTT.

The J gene is TRBJ1-2, the V gene TRBV5-1; 8 bases map to TRBD1. Germline values: CDR1 SGHRS, CDR2 YFSETQ. There are 14 residues in the CDR3. With 4 bases clipped from V and 4 bases from J, the junction kept 6 bases outside the gene matches. CDR3 sequence (DNA): TGCGCCAGCAGCCAAAGCACAGGGGGCTATGGCTACACCTTC. It codes for CASSQSTGGYGYTF.

This clone was seen once. The V and J genes are TRBV12-3 or TRBV12-4 and TRBJ1-2, with 8 bases aligning to TRBD1. The CDR3 length is 11 residues. The chain's CDR3 is CATWTGSGYTF. The CDR3 bases are TGTGCTACATGGACAGGGAGCGGCTACACCTTC.